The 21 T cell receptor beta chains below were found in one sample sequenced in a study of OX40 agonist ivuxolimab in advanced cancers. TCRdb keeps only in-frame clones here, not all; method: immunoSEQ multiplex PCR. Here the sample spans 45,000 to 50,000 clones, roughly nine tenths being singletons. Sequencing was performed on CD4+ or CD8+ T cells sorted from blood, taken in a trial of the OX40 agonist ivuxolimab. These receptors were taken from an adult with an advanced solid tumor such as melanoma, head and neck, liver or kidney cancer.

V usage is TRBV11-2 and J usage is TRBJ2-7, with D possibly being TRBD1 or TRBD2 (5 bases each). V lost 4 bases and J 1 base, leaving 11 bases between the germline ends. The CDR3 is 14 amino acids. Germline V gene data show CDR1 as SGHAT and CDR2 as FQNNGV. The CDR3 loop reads CASSSGPISYEQYF. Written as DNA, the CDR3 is TGTGCCAGCAGCTCGGGACCGATATCCTACGAGCAGTACTTC.

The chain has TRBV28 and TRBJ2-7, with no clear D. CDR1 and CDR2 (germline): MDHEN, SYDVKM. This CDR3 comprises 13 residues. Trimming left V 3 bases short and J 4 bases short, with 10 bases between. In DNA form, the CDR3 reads TGTGCCAGCAGTTTGTGGACGGCTTACGAGCAGTACTTC. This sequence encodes CASSLWTAYEQYF.

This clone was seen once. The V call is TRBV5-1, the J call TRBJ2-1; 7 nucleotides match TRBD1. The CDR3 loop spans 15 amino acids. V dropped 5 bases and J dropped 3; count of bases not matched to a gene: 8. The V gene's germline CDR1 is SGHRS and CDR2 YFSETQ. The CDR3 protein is CASSRAGTDYNEQFF. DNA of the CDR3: TGCGCCAGCAGTAGGGCCGGGACAGACTACAATGAGCAGTTCTTC.

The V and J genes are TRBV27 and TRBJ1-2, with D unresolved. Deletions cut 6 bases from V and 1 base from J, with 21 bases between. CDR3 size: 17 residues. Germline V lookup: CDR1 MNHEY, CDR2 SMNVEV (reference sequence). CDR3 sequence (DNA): TGTGCCAGCAGCCCCAGGACGGAAACCCGCTTTAACTATGGCTACACCTTC. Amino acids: CASSPRTETRFNYGYTF.

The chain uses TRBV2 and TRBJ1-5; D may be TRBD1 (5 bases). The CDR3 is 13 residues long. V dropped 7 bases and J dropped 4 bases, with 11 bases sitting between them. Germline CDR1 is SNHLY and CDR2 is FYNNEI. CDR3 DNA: TGTGCCAGCAAAAACCGGGGGAATCAGCCCCAGCATTTT. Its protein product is CASKNRGNQPQHF.

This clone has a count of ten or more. The CDR3 region is CASIGLATYEQYF. The DNA of the CDR3 is TGTGCCAGCATTGGACTAGCGACCTACGAGCAGTACTTC. The genes are TRBV2 and TRBJ2-7, with 9 bases identical to TRBD2. Germline lookup yields CDR1 SNHLY and CDR2 FYNNEI. The CDR3 consists of 13 residues. J gave up 2 bases and V 7 bases, and 3 bases lay outside the gene matches.

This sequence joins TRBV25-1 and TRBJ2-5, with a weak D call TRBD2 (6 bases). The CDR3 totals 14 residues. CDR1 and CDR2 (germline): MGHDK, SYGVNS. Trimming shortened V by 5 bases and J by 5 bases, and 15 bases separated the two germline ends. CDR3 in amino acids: CASSSSAGRETQYF. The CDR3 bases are TGTGCCAGCAGTAGCTCGGCAGGGAGGGAGACCCAGTACTTC.

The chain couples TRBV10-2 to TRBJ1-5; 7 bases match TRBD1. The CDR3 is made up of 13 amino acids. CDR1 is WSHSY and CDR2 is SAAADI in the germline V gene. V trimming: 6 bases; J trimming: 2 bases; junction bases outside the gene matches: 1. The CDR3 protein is CASRGTGNQPQHF. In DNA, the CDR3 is TGCGCCAGCAGGGGGACAGGCAATCAGCCCCAGCATTTT.

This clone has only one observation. The CDR3 loop is CASSLFSGSPYEQYF. The CDR3 DNA sequence: TGTGCCAGCAGTTTATTCAGCGGGAGCCCCTACGAGCAGTACTTC. The genes are TRBV28 and TRBJ2-7; 8 nucleotides align to TRBD2. Looked up from germline, CDR1 is MDHEN and CDR2 is SYDVKM. Unmatched junction bases numbered 4, after V lost 1 base and J lost 2 bases. The CDR3 is made up of 15 amino acids. Based on the CDR3 plus reference TRBV28 and TRBJ2-7, the full variable domain is DVKVTQSSRYLVKRTGEKVFLECVQDMDHENMFWYRQDPGLGLRLIYFSYDVKMKEKGDIPEGYSVSREKKERFSLILESASTNQTSMYLCASSLFSGSPYEQYFGPGTRLTVT.

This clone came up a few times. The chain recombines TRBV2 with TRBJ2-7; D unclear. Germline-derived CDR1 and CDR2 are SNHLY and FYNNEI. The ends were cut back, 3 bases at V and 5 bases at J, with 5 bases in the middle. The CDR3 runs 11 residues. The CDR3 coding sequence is TGTGCCAGCAGTGAGTTCCACGAGCAGTACTTC. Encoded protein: CASSEFHEQYF.

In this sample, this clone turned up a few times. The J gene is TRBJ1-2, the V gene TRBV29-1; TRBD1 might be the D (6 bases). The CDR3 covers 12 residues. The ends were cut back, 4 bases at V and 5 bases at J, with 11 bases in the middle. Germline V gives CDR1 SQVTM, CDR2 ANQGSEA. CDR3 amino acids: CSVGTEMYGYTF. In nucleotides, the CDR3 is TGCAGCGTTGGGACAGAGATGTATGGCTACACCTTC.

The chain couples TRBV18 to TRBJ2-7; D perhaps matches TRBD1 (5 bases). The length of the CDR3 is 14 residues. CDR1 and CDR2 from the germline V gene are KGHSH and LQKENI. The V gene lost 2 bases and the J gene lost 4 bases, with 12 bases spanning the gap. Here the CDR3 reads CASSPSSREYEQYF. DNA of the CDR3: TGTGCCAGCTCACCATCTTCCAGGGAATACGAGCAGTACTTC.

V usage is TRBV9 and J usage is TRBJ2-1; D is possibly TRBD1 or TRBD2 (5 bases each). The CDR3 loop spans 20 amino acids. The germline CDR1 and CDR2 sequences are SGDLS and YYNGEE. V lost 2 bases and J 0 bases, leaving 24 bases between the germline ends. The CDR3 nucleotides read TGTGCCAGCAGCGTTGGGGGACGTGTCCATAGGCCTAGCTCCTACAATGAGCAGTTCTTC. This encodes CASSVGGRVHRPSSYNEQFF.

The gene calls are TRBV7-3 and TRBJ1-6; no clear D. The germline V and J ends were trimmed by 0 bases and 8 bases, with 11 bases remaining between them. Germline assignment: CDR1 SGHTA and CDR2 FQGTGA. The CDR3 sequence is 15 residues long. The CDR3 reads CASSLTSGVDSPLHF. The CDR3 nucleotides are TGTGCCAGCAGCTTAACGTCCGGCGTGGATTCACCCCTCCACTTT.

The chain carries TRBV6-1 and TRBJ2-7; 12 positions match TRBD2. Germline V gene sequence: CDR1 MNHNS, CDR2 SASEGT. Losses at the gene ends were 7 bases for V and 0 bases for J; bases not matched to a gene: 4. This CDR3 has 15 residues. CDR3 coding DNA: TGTGCCAGCACTGTGACTAGCGGGAGCTCCTACGAGCAGTACTTC. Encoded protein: CASTVTSGSSYEQYF.

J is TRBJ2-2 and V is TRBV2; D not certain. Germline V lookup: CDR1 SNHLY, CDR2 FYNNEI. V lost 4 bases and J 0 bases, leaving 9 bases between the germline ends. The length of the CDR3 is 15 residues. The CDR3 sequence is CASSVWQTNTGELFF. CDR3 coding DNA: TGTGCCAGCAGTGTTTGGCAGACGAACACCGGGGAGCTGTTTTTT.

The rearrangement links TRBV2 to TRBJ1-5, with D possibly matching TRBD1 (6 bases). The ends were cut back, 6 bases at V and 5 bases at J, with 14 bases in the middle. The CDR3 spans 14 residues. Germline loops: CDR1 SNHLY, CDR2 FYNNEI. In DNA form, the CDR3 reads TGTGCCAGCAGGGGAAACAGGGATGATCAGCCCCAGCATTTT. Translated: CASRGNRDDQPQHF.

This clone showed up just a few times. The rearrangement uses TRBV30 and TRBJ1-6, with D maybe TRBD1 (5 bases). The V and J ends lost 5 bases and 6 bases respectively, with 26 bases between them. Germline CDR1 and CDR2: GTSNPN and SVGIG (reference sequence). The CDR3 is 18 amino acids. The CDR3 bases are TGTGCCTGGGCCGACTTGGACAATCCTTTTCGCCCTAATTCACCCCTCCACTTT. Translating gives CAWADLDNPFRPNSPLHF.

This CDR3 is CAWSVLGTDTQYF. CDR3 sequence (DNA): TGTGCCTGGAGTGTTTTGGGCACAGATACGCAGTATTTT. The rearrangement joins TRBV30 to TRBJ2-3; D call uncertain. CDR1 and CDR2 from the germline V gene are GTSNPN and SVGIG (reference sequence). V lost 0 bases to trimming and J lost 1 base, with 5 bases between them. The CDR3 covers 13 residues.

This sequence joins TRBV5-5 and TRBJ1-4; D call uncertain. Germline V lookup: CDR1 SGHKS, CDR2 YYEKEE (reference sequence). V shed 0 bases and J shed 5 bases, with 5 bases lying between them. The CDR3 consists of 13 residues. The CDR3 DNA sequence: TGTGCCAGCAGCTTGGTTACAAATGAAAAACTGTTTTTT. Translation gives CASSLVTNEKLFF.

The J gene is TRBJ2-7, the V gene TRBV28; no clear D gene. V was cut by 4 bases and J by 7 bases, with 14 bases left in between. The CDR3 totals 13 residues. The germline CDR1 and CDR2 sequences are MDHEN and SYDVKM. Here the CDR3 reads CASSSLPSREQYF. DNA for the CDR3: TGTGCCAGCAGTTCCCTGCCTAGTCGGGAGCAGTACTTC.